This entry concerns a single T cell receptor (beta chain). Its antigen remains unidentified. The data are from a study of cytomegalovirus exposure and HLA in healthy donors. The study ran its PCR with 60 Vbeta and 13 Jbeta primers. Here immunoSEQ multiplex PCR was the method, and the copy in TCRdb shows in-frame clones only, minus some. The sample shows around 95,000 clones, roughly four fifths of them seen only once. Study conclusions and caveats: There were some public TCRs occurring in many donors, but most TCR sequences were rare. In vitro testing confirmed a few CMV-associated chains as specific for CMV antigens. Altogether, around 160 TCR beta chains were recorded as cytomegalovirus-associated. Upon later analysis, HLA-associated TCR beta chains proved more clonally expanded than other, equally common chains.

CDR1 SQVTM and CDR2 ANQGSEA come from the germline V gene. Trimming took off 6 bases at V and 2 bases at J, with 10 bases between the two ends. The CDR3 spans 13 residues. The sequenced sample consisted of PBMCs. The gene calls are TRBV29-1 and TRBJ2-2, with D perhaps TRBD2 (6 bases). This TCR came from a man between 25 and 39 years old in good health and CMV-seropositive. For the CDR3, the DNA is TGCAGCGTGTCGGAGGGCAACACCGGGGAGCTGTTTTTT. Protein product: CSVSEGNTGELFF.